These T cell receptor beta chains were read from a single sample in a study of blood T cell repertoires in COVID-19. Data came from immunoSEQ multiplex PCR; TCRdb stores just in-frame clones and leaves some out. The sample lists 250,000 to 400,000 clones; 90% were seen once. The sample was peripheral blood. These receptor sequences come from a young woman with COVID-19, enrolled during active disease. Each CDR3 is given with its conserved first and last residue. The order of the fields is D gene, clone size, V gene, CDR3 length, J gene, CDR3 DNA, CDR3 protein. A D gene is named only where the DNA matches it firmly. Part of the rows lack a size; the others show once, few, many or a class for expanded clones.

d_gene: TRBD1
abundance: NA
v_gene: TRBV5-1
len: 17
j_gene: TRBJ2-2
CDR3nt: TGCGCCAGCAGCTTGGCTGGACAGGCTTGGGACACCGGGGAGCTGTTTTTT
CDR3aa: CASSLAGQAWDTGELFF

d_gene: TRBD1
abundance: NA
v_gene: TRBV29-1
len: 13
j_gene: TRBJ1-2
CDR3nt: TGCAGCGTGGCCGGACAGGTGGGCTATGGCTACACCTTC
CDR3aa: CSVAGQVGYGYTF

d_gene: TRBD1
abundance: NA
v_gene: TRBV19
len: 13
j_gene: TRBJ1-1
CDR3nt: TGTGCCAGTAGTATTAGCCGGGACAGCAAAGCTTTCTTT
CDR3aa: CASSISRDSKAFF

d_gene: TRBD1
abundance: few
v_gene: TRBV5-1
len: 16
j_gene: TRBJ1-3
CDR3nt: TGCGCCAGCAGCTTTGACAGGGCCGGCTCTGGAAACACCATATATTTT
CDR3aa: CASSFDRAGSGNTIYF

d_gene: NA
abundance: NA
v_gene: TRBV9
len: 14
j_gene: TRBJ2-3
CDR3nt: TGTGCCAGCAGCGTATATGAGGGAGCAGATACGCAGTATTTT
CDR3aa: CASSVYEGADTQYF

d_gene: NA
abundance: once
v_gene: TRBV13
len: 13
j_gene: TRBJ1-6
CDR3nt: TGTGCCAGCAGCTTATCGGGATCGCCACCCCTCCACTTT
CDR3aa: CASSLSGSPPLHF

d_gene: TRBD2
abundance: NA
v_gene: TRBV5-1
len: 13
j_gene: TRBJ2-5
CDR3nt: TGCGCCAGTAGCCGTAGCGGGGAAGAGACCCAGTACTTC
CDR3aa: CASSRSGEETQYF

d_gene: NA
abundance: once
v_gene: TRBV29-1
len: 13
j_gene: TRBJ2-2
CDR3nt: TGCAGCGTTGAAAGGGGCGACACCGGGGAGCTGTTTTTT
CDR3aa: CSVERGDTGELFF

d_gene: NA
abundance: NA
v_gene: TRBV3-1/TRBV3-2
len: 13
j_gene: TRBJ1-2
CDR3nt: TGTGCCAGCAGCCTGCATTCGGGGTCCGGCTACACCTTC
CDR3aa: CASSLHSGSGYTF

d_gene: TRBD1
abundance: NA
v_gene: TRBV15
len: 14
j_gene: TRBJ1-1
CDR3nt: TGTGCCACCAGTATTGGACAGGGCAGAACTGAAGCTTTCTTT
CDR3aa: CATSIGQGRTEAFF

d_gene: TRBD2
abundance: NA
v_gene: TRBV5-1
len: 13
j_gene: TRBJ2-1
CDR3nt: TGCGCCAGCCGCTTTCGGGAGGGTAGGGAGCAGTTCTTC
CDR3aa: CASRFREGREQFF

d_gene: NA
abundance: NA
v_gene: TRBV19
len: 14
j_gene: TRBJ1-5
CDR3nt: TGTGCCAGTAGTTCAGGGGTAGGCAATCAGCCCCAGCATTTT
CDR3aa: CASSSGVGNQPQHF

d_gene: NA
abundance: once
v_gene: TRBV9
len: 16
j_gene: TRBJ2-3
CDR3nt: TGTGCCAGCAGCGTAGGGTCTACCATAGATTCAGATACGCAGTATTTT
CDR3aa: CASSVGSTIDSDTQYF

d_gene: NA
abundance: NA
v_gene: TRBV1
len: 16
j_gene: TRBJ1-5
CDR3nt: TGCACCAGCAGCCACATCCCGACAGAGTTTAATCAGCCCCAGCATTTT
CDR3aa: CTSSHIPTEFNQPQHF

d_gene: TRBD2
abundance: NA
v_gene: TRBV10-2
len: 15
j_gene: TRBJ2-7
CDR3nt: TGCGCCAGCAGTGAGAGATCCAGCGGGAAGTACGAGCAGTACTTC
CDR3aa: CASSERSSGKYEQYF

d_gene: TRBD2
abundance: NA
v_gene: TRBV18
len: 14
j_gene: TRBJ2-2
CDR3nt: TGTGCCAGCTCCCAGGAGCGGGGCACCGGGGAGCTGTTTTTT
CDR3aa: CASSQERGTGELFF

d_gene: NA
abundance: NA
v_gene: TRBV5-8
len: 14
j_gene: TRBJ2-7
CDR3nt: TGTGCCAGCAGCTTGGAGGCAGGGCGAGACGAGCAGTACTTC
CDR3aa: CASSLEAGRDEQYF

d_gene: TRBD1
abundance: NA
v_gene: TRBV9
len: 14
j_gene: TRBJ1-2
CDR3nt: TGTGCCAGCAGCGTGGACAGGGTATTGCGTGGCTACACCTTC
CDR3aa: CASSVDRVLRGYTF

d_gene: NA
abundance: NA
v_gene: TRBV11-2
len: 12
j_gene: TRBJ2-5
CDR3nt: TGTGCCAGCAGCTTAGGTGGGGAGGCCCAGTACTTC
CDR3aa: CASSLGGEAQYF

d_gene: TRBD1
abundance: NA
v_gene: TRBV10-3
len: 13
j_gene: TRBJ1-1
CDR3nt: TGTGCCATCCAGGGACAGGAAAACACTGAAGCTTTCTTT
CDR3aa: CAIQGQENTEAFF

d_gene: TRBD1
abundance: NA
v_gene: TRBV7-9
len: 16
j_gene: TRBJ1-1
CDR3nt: TGTGCCAGCAGCTCTGCGACAGGGGGTTTGAACACTGAAGCTTTCTTT
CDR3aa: CASSSATGGLNTEAFF

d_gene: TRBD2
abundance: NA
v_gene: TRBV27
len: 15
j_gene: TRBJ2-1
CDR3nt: TGTGCCAGCAGTTTGGGGCTAGCGGGCTACAATGAGCAGTTCTTC
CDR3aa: CASSLGLAGYNEQFF

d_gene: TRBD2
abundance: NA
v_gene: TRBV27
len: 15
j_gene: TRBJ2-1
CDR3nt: TGTGCCAGCAGTAAACTAGCGGGCCTGGCCAATGAGCAGTTCTTC
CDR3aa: CASSKLAGLANEQFF

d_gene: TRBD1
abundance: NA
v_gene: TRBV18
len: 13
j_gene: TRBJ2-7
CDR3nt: TGTGCCAGCTCAAACCCGGGACAGGACGAGCAGTACTTC
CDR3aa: CASSNPGQDEQYF

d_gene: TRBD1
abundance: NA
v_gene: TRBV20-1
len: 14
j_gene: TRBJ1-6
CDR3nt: TGCAGTGCTAGTCAGGGGGGAAGGGAGTCACCCCTCCACTTT
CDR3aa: CSASQGGRESPLHF

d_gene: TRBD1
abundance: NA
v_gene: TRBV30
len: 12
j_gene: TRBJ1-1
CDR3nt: TGTGCCACAGGGGGGATGAACACTGAAGCTTTCTTT
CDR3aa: CATGGMNTEAFF

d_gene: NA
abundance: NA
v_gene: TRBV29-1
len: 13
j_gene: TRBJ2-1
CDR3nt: TGCAGCGTTGATGTGGTGGGAGATTCTGAGCAGTTCTTC
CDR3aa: CSVDVVGDSEQFF

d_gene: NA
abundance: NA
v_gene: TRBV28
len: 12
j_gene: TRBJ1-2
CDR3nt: TGTGCCAGCAGTTTAGCAGGCTATGGCTACACCTTC
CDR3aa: CASSLAGYGYTF

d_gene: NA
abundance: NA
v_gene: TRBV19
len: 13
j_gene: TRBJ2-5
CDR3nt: TGTGCCAGTACCGGGACACACCAAGAGACCCAGTACTTC
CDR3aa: CASTGTHQETQYF

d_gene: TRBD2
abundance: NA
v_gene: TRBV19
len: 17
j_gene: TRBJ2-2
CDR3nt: TGTGCCAGTAATCCCGGAGGCGGGAGGGGAAACACCGGGGAGCTGTTTTTT
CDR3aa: CASNPGGGRGNTGELFF

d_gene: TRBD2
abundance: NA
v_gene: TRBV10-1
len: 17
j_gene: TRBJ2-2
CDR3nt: TGCGCCAGCCCAGGACTAGCTATAGACGCGAACACCGGGGAGCTGTTTTTT
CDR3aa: CASPGLAIDANTGELFF

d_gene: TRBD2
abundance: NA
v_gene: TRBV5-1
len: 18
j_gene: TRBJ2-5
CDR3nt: TGCGCCAGCAGCCCCCAGGGGACTAGCGGGAGGACTATAGAGACCCAGTACTTC
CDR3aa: CASSPQGTSGRTIETQYF

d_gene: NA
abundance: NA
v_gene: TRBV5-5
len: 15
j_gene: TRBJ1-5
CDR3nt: TGTGCCAGCAGCTTGCAGGGCCCTGGCAATCAGCCCCAGCATTTT
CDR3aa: CASSLQGPGNQPQHF

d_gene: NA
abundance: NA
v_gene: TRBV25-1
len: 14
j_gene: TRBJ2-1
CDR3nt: TGTGCCAGCAGTCTTCAAGCGCCTGGGAATGAGCAGTTCTTC
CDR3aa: CASSLQAPGNEQFF

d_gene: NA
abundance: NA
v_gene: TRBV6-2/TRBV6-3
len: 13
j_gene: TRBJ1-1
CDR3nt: TGTGCCAGCAGTTACGGCGGTTTCGCTGAAGCTTTCTTT
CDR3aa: CASSYGGFAEAFF

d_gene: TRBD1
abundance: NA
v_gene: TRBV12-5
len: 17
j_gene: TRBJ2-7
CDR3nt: TGTGCTAGTGGTTTGGGGTTATCCGGGACAGGGTCGGACGAGCAGTACTTC
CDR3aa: CASGLGLSGTGSDEQYF

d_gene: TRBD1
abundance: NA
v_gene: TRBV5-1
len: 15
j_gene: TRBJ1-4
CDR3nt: TGCGCCAGCAGCTTGGAAGGGACAGGGAGAGAAAAACTGTTTTTT
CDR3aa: CASSLEGTGREKLFF

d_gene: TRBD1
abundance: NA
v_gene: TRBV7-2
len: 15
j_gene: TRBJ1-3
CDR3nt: TGTGCCAGCAGCCGCTCAGGGGGCTCTGGAAACACCATATATTTT
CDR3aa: CASSRSGGSGNTIYF

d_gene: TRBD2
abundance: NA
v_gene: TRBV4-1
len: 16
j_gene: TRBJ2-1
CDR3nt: TGCGCCAGCAGGTCAACAGGACTAGTCTCCTACAATGAGCAGTTCTTC
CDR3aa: CASRSTGLVSYNEQFF

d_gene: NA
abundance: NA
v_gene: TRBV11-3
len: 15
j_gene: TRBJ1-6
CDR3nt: TGTGCCAGCAGCCCGAGGGGGGGTAAGAATTCACCCCTCCACTTT
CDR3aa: CASSPRGGKNSPLHF

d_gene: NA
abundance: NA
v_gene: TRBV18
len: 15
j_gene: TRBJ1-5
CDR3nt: TGTGCCAGCTCACCAACGGCGGTTAGCAATCAGCCCCAGCATTTT
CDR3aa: CASSPTAVSNQPQHF

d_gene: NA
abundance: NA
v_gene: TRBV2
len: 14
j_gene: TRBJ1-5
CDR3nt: TGTGCCAGCAGCGCAACAGGCCTCAATCAGCCCCAGCATTTT
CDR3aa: CASSATGLNQPQHF

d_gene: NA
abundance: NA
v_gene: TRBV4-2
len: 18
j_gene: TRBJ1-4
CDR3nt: TGTGCCAGCAGCCTCCGCCCCGGGGGGTTTGCGACTAATGAAAAACTGTTTTTT
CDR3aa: CASSLRPGGFATNEKLFF

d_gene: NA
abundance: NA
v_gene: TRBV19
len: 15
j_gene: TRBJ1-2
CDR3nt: TGTGCCAGTAGTATAGTCGGTACTTCTAACTATGGCTACACCTTC
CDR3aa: CASSIVGTSNYGYTF

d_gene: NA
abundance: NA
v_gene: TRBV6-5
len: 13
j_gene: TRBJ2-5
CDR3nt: TGTGCCAGCAGTTGGGACTTCCAAGAGACCCAGTACTTC
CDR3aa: CASSWDFQETQYF

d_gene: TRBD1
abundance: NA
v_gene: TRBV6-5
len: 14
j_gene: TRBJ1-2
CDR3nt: TGTGCCAGCAGTTATCAGGGGGCAGACTATGGCTACACCTTC
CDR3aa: CASSYQGADYGYTF

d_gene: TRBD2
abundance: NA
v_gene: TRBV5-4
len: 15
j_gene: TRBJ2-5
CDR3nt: TGTGCCAGCAGCCTAACTAGCGGGATCCAAGAGACCCAGTACTTC
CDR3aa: CASSLTSGIQETQYF

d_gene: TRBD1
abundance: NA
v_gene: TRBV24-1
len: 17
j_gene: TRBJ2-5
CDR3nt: TGTGCCACCAGTGAAACTACCGGGACAGGGGGCTTTGAGACCCAGTACTTC
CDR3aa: CATSETTGTGGFETQYF

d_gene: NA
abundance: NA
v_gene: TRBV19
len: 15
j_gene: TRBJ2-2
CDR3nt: TGTGCCAGTAGTATACAGGACAGCTCTACCGGGGAGCTGTTTTTT
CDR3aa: CASSIQDSSTGELFF